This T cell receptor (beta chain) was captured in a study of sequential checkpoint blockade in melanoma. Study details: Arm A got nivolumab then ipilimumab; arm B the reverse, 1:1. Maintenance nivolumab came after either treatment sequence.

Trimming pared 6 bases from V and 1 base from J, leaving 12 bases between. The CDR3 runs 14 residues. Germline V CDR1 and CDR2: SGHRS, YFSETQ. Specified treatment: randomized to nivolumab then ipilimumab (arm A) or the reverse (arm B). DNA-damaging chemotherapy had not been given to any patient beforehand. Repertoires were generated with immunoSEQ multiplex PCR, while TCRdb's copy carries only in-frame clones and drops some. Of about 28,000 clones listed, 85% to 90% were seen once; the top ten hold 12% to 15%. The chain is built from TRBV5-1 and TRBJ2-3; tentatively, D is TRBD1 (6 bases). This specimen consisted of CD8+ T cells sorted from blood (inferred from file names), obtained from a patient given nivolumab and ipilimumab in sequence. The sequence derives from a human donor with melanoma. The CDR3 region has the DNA TGCGCCAGCACCAAGACAGGTGGCACAGATACGCAGTATTTT. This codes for CASTKTGGTDTQYF.